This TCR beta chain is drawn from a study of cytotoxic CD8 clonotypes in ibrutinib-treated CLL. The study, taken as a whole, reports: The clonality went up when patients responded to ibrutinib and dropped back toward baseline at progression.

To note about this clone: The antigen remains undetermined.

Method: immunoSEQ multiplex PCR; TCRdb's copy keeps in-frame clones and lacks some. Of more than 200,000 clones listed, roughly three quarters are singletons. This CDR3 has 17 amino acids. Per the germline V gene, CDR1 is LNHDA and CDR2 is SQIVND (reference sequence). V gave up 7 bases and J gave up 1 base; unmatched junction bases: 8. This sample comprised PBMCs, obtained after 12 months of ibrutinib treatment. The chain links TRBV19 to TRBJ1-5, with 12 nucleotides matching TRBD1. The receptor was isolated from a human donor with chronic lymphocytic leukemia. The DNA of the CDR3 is TGTGCCAGTATTTCCGGGACAGGGGGCACGAGCAATCAGCCCCAGCATTTT. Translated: CASISGTGGTSNQPQHF.